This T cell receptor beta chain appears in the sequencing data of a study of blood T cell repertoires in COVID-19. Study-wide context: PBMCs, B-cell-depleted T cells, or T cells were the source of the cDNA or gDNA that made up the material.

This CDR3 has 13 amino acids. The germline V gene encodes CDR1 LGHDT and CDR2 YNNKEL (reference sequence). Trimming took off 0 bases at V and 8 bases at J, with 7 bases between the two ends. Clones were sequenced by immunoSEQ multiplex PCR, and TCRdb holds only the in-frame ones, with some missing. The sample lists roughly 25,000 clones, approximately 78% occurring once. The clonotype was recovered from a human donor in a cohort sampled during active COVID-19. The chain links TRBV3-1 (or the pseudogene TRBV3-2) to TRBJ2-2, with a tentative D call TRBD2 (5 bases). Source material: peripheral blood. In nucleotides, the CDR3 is TGTGCCAGCAGCCAAGATACGGGAGGGGAGCTGTTTTTT. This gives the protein CASSQDTGGELFF.